This T cell receptor beta chain was retrieved from a study of blood T cell repertoires in COVID-19. Whole-study context: The United States, Italy and Spain supplied acute and convalescent COVID-19 samples. T cells, B-cell-depleted T cells, or PBMCs supplied cDNA or gDNA.

Per the original data handling: Researchers report that nucleated cell counts were estimated from reference gene primer amplification. Produced via immunoSEQ multiplex PCR; TCRdb's table is partial and in-frame only. That table furnishes V, J and clone size, whereas the DNA furnished D and trimming. The sample shows about 230,000 clones, about 79% of them seen only once. CDR1 and CDR2 from the germline V gene are KGHSH and LQKENI. V was cut by 2 bases and J by 8 bases, with 12 bases left in between. This CDR3 comprises 13 residues. The chain recombines TRBV18 with TRBJ2-5, with D perhaps TRBD2 (6 bases). The origin of this receptor is a middle-aged woman who had recovered from COVID-19. Specimen: peripheral blood. The CDR3 loop is CASSPSEGKTQYF. The CDR3 DNA reads TGTGCCAGCTCACCATCGGAGGGGAAAACCCAGTACTTC.